Listed below are T cell receptor beta chains from one sample, sequenced in a study of beta chain features in type 1 diabetes. Method: immunoSEQ multiplex PCR; TCRdb's copy keeps in-frame clones and lacks some. There are 100,000 to 150,000 clones in the sample; around 15% occur only once, and 2.6% lies in the top ten. The sample was central memory CD4+ T cells from blood. These receptors all come from a man aged 18 to 29 with type 1 diabetes. CDR3s include the opening cysteine and the closing phenylalanine or tryptophan. The order of the fields is CDR3 protein, CDR3 DNA, J gene, V gene, D gene, clone size. The D gene is left open where the match is weak. Size values are once, few and many counts, or a class for expanded clones, and some rows have none.

CDR3 protein: CASSPPLGTEKVHVLTF; CDR3 DNA: TGTGCCAGCAGCCCCCCTCTAGGCACAGAGAAGGTCCACGTCCTGACTTTC; J gene: TRBJ2-6; V gene: TRBV7-8; D gene: .; clone size: few
CDR3 protein: CASSGTGVVTEAFF; CDR3 DNA: TGTGCCAGCAGCGGGACAGGGGTAGTAACTGAAGCTTTCTTT; J gene: TRBJ1-1; V gene: TRBV9; D gene: TRBD1; clone size: .
CDR3 protein: CASRRTGTGAYGYTF; CDR3 DNA: TGTGCCAGCAGACGAACCGGGACAGGTGCCTATGGCTACACCTTC; J gene: TRBJ1-2; V gene: TRBV27; D gene: TRBD1; clone size: .
CDR3 protein: CATSREQINIQYF; CDR3 DNA: TGTGCCACCAGCAGGGAACAGATAAACATTCAGTACTTC; J gene: TRBJ2-4; V gene: TRBV15; D gene: .; clone size: few
CDR3 protein: CASSARRTSGSYTGELFF; CDR3 DNA: TGTGCCAGCAGTGCCAGGAGGACTAGCGGGTCCTACACCGGGGAGCTGTTTTTT; J gene: TRBJ2-2; V gene: TRBV7-2; D gene: TRBD2; clone size: .
CDR3 protein: CASGLSTGSGTDTQYF; CDR3 DNA: TGTGCTAGTGGTTTGTCCACCGGGAGTGGCACAGATACGCAGTATTTT; J gene: TRBJ2-3; V gene: TRBV12-5; D gene: .; clone size: .
CDR3 protein: CASSQEGARAEQFF; CDR3 DNA: TGTGCCAGCAGCCAAGAGGGGGCCAGGGCCGAGCAGTTCTTC; J gene: TRBJ2-1; V gene: TRBV4-2; D gene: .; clone size: .
CDR3 protein: CASRTFNYGYTF; CDR3 DNA: TGTGCCAGTAGGACCTTCAACTATGGCTACACCTTC; J gene: TRBJ1-2; V gene: TRBV28; D gene: .; clone size: few
CDR3 protein: CASSLRGHEQFF; CDR3 DNA: TGTGCCAGCAGCTTAAGGGGGCATGAGCAGTTCTTC; J gene: TRBJ2-1; V gene: TRBV7-9; D gene: TRBD1; clone size: .
CDR3 protein: CASSLAEAAGTDTQYF; CDR3 DNA: TGTGCCAGCAGCTTAGCTGAGGCAGCAGGCACAGATACGCAGTATTTT; J gene: TRBJ2-3; V gene: TRBV7-6; D gene: .; clone size: few
CDR3 protein: CSVLRFENTEAFF; CDR3 DNA: TGCAGCGTCCTCAGGTTCGAGAACACTGAAGCTTTCTTT; J gene: TRBJ1-1; V gene: TRBV29-1; D gene: .; clone size: few
CDR3 protein: CASSAQTGAAYNEQFF; CDR3 DNA: TGCGCCAGCAGCGCCCAGACAGGGGCCGCGTACAATGAGCAGTTCTTC; J gene: TRBJ2-1; V gene: TRBV4-1; D gene: TRBD1; clone size: .
CDR3 protein: CASSQDIIGTQYF; CDR3 DNA: TGTGCCAGCAGCCAAGATATTATTGGGACCCAGTACTTC; J gene: TRBJ2-5; V gene: TRBV14; D gene: .; clone size: .
CDR3 protein: CASSLSPGYEQYF; CDR3 DNA: TGCGCCAGCAGCTTGTCTCCGGGCTACGAGCAGTACTTC; J gene: TRBJ2-7; V gene: TRBV5-1; D gene: .; clone size: many
CDR3 protein: CSALGGGEAFF; CDR3 DNA: TGCAGCGCCCTGGGGGGAGGTGAAGCTTTCTTT; J gene: TRBJ1-1; V gene: TRBV29-1; D gene: .; clone size: .
CDR3 protein: CAWSLRTITYNSPLHF; CDR3 DNA: TGTGCCTGGTCACTACGGACGATCACCTATAATTCACCCCTCCACTTT; J gene: TRBJ1-6; V gene: TRBV30; D gene: .; clone size: few
CDR3 protein: CASSLSPGQGQETQYF; CDR3 DNA: TGTGCCAGCAGCTTATCGCCGGGACAGGGACAAGAGACCCAGTACTTC; J gene: TRBJ2-5; V gene: TRBV7-9; D gene: TRBD1; clone size: few
CDR3 protein: CAWSVQQQETQYF; CDR3 DNA: TGTGCCTGGAGTGTACAACAGCAAGAGACCCAGTACTTC; J gene: TRBJ2-5; V gene: TRBV30; D gene: .; clone size: .
CDR3 protein: CASSSRTGGNTGELFF; CDR3 DNA: TGTGCCAGCAGCTCCCGGACAGGGGGGAACACCGGGGAGCTGTTTTTT; J gene: TRBJ2-2; V gene: TRBV7-9; D gene: TRBD1; clone size: .
CDR3 protein: CSVEGGGEPQHF; CDR3 DNA: TGCAGCGTTGAAGGGGGTGGAGAGCCCCAGCATTTT; J gene: TRBJ1-5; V gene: TRBV29-1; D gene: .; clone size: few
CDR3 protein: CASSLTARGTDYEQYF; CDR3 DNA: TGTGCCAGCAGCTTAACGGCTCGGGGCACCGACTACGAGCAGTACTTC; J gene: TRBJ2-7; V gene: TRBV7-2; D gene: .; clone size: .
CDR3 protein: CASSLGLAGGETQYF; CDR3 DNA: TGCGCCAGCAGCTTGGGACTAGCGGGAGGAGAGACCCAGTACTTC; J gene: TRBJ2-5; V gene: TRBV5-1; D gene: TRBD2; clone size: .
CDR3 protein: CASSQKTGGPGYGYTF; CDR3 DNA: TGTGCCAGCAGCCAGAAAACAGGGGGGCCTGGCTATGGCTACACCTTC; J gene: TRBJ1-2; V gene: TRBV9; D gene: TRBD1; clone size: .
CDR3 protein: CSVLLRLNTEAFF; CDR3 DNA: TGCAGCGTTTTGTTACGGCTCAACACTGAAGCTTTCTTT; J gene: TRBJ1-1; V gene: TRBV29-1; D gene: .; clone size: few
CDR3 protein: CASSVTGVKEKLFF; CDR3 DNA: TGTGCCAGCAGTGTGACAGGGGTGAAGGAAAAACTGTTTTTT; J gene: TRBJ1-4; V gene: TRBV25-1; D gene: TRBD1; clone size: .
CDR3 protein: CSVEKTGSDVGYTF; CDR3 DNA: TGCAGCGTTGAAAAGACAGGGAGTGACGTTGGCTACACCTTC; J gene: TRBJ1-2; V gene: TRBV29-1; D gene: TRBD1; clone size: .
CDR3 protein: CAWSVQGLQPQHF; CDR3 DNA: TGTGCCTGGAGTGTACAGGGGCTGCAGCCCCAGCATTTT; J gene: TRBJ1-5; V gene: TRBV30; D gene: TRBD1; clone size: .
CDR3 protein: CASSSQMGHEQYF; CDR3 DNA: TGCGCCAGCAGCTCCCAGATGGGCCACGAGCAGTACTTC; J gene: TRBJ2-7; V gene: TRBV5-1; D gene: .; clone size: .
CDR3 protein: CASSSTPGTGRLEQFF; CDR3 DNA: TGTGCCAGCAGCTCAACGCCAGGGACAGGGCGCCTTGAGCAGTTCTTC; J gene: TRBJ2-1; V gene: TRBV7-2; D gene: TRBD1; clone size: .
CDR3 protein: CSVADSGMKGGTF; CDR3 DNA: TGCAGCGTTGCGGACAGCGGGATGAAGGGAGGTACCTTC; J gene: TRBJ1-2; V gene: TRBV29-1; D gene: .; clone size: .
CDR3 protein: CASSFWGSNEKLFF; CDR3 DNA: TGTGCCAGCAGCTTTTGGGGGTCTAATGAAAAACTGTTTTTT; J gene: TRBJ1-4; V gene: TRBV13; D gene: .; clone size: .
CDR3 protein: CASWVRGNTGELFF; CDR3 DNA: TGTGCCAGCTGGGTCAGGGGGAACACCGGGGAGCTGTTTTTT; J gene: TRBJ2-2; V gene: TRBV28; D gene: .; clone size: .
CDR3 protein: CASSPGTSGDTQYF; CDR3 DNA: TGTGCCAGCAGCCCGGGGACTAGCGGAGATACGCAGTATTTT; J gene: TRBJ2-3; V gene: TRBV11-2; D gene: TRBD2; clone size: .
CDR3 protein: CASSLRRTGSYEQYF; CDR3 DNA: TGTGCCAGCAGCTTAAGACGGACGGGCTCCTACGAGCAGTACTTC; J gene: TRBJ2-7; V gene: TRBV7-2; D gene: .; clone size: few
CDR3 protein: CAWSTQPGTEQYF; CDR3 DNA: TGTGCCTGGAGCACACAGCCAGGGACCGAGCAGTACTTC; J gene: TRBJ2-7; V gene: TRBV30; D gene: .; clone size: .
CDR3 protein: CASSRQDYEQYF; CDR3 DNA: TGTGCCAGCAGCCGCCAAGACTACGAGCAGTACTTC; J gene: TRBJ2-7; V gene: TRBV5-6; D gene: .; clone size: .
CDR3 protein: CASSSRQGGYEQYF; CDR3 DNA: TGTGCCAGCAGTTCCCGACAGGGAGGCTACGAGCAGTACTTC; J gene: TRBJ2-7; V gene: TRBV6-6; D gene: .; clone size: .
CDR3 protein: CASSPRGPGYEQYF; CDR3 DNA: TGCGCCAGCAGCCCCCGCGGGCCGGGGTACGAGCAGTACTTC; J gene: TRBJ2-7; V gene: TRBV5-1; D gene: .; clone size: .
CDR3 protein: CASSLVTGETEAFF; CDR3 DNA: TGCGCCAGCAGCTTGGTAACAGGGGAGACTGAAGCTTTCTTT; J gene: TRBJ1-1; V gene: TRBV5-1; D gene: TRBD1; clone size: .
CDR3 protein: CASSLEVGSNEQFF; CDR3 DNA: TGTGCCAGCAGCTTGGAGGTGGGATCCAATGAGCAGTTCTTC; J gene: TRBJ2-1; V gene: TRBV5-4; D gene: .; clone size: .
CDR3 protein: CASSQERGTSYNEQFF; CDR3 DNA: TGTGCCAGCAGCCAGGAGCGGGGGACCTCCTACAATGAGCAGTTCTTC; J gene: TRBJ2-1; V gene: TRBV7-2; D gene: TRBD2; clone size: .
CDR3 protein: CASSPGLGTDTQYF; CDR3 DNA: TGCGCCAGCAGCCCGGGACTAGGCACAGATACGCAGTATTTT; J gene: TRBJ2-3; V gene: TRBV5-1; D gene: TRBD2; clone size: few
CDR3 protein: CASSKVKCCGGVGANVLTF; CDR3 DNA: TGTGCCAGCAGCAAAGTGAAGTGTTGCGGGGGAGTCGGGGCCAACGTCCTGACTTTC; J gene: TRBJ2-6; V gene: TRBV21-1; D gene: .; clone size: few
CDR3 protein: CASRLTSGNTGELFF; CDR3 DNA: TGTGCCAGCAGGCTGACTAGCGGCAACACCGGGGAGCTGTTTTTT; J gene: TRBJ2-2; V gene: TRBV2; D gene: TRBD2; clone size: .
CDR3 protein: CASSFSGLPLTQYF; CDR3 DNA: TGTGCCAGCAGCTTCTCGGGACTCCCACTTACGCAGTATTTT; J gene: TRBJ2-3; V gene: TRBV14; D gene: .; clone size: few
CDR3 protein: CASRMVDSTDTQYF; CDR3 DNA: TGTGCCAGCAGGATGGTGGACAGCACAGATACGCAGTATTTT; J gene: TRBJ2-3; V gene: TRBV5-4; D gene: .; clone size: .
CDR3 protein: CSVTGYVANEQFF; CDR3 DNA: TGCAGCGTGACGGGGTATGTTGCTAATGAGCAGTTCTTC; J gene: TRBJ2-1; V gene: TRBV29-1; D gene: .; clone size: few
CDR3 protein: CASSPDRVNEQFF; CDR3 DNA: TGTGCCAGCAGCCCGGACAGGGTCAATGAGCAGTTCTTC; J gene: TRBJ2-1; V gene: TRBV11-2; D gene: TRBD1; clone size: .
CDR3 protein: CASSLNGGEETQYF; CDR3 DNA: TGTGCCAGCAGTTTAAACGGGGGGGAAGAGACCCAGTACTTC; J gene: TRBJ2-5; V gene: TRBV27; D gene: TRBD2; clone size: few
CDR3 protein: CSARTYTEAFF; CDR3 DNA: TGCAGTGCTAGAACGTACACTGAAGCTTTCTTT; J gene: TRBJ1-1; V gene: TRBV20-1; D gene: .; clone size: .
CDR3 protein: CASSYRGITDTQYF; CDR3 DNA: TGTGCCAGCAGCTACAGGGGAATCACAGATACGCAGTATTTT; J gene: TRBJ2-3; V gene: TRBV13; D gene: TRBD1; clone size: .